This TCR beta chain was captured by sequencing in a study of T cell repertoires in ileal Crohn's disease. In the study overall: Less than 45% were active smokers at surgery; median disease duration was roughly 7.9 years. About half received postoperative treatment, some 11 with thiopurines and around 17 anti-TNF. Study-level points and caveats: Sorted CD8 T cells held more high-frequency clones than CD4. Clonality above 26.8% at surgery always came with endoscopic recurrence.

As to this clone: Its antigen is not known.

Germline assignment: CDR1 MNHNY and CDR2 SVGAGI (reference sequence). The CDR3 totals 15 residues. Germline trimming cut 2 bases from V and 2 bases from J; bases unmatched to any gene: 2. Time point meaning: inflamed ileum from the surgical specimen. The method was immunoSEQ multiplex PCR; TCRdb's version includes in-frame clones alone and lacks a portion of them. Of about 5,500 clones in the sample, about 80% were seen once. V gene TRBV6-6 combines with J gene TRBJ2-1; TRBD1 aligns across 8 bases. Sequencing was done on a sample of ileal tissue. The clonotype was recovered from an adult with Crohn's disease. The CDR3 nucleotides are TGTGCCAGCAGTTACCAGGGACAGGCCTACAATGAGCAGTTCTTC. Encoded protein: CASSYQGQAYNEQFF.